What follows describes a single T cell receptor beta chain. Its antigen is not yet known. No qualities accompany the bases; no much larger clone lies one base away. The CDR3 runs 13 residues from the cysteine to the phenylalanine. Only the CDR3 DNA is retained, 39 bases long and in frame from the first base. V loses 0 bases of germline sequence and J loses 11 bases, and the interval between the two ends is 8 bases. The germline V gene supplies CDR1 ENHRY and CDR2 SYGVKD. The data derive from a study of blood T cell repertoires in COVID-19 (dated by TCRdb to about 2020). Describing the broader study: The collaborator samples originated in the United States, Italy and Spain and spanned the acute and convalescent phases of COVID-19. The prospective study material was composed of cDNA or gDNA derived from T cells, B-cell-depleted T cells, or PBMCs. The dataset comprised deeply sampled blood TCRbeta repertoires from subjects exposed to, actively infected with, or recovered from COVID-19. The repertoires were made available in a free public database intended to serve as a resource for research on the immune response to SARS-CoV-2. The samples were drawn from the first 160 participants of the ongoing ImmuneRACE study and from roughly 1,300 subjects provided by 6 global collaborators. The sample metadata nearly always contained a de-identified subject ID, COVID-19 status, age in years and sex. Where available, HLA class I and class II types were obtained from metadata supplied by the sample provider rather than from assay-based typing. On the study overall, not on this receptor specifically: The quantity of clinical and demographic metadata differed by source and by participant and was supplied without curation.

The immunoSEQ Assay, a bias-controlled multiplex PCR, was used to amplify TCRbeta CDR3 regions from genomic DNA. Concerning the study's data processing: Nucleated cell counts per sample were estimated from amplification of reference gene primers within the assay. To quantify the absolute abundance of each unique TCRbeta CDR3 rearrangement, sequence reads were collapsed and filtered. For each sample, productive Simpson clonality was calculated by taking the square root of Simpson's diversity index across productive rearrangements. In its TCRdb copy, this immuneACCESS table keeps in-frame sequences only and misses some clones. Where compared with another copy, unresolved V genes explain less than half of these, and the others have no known cause. V, J and clone size were drawn from that table, and D and trimming were deduced from the DNA. The sample table shows approximately 180,000 clones, and 82% are seen once. Together, the top ten hold roughly 9% of the sample.

Each collaborating institution followed its own protocols to collect whole blood in K2EDTA tubes. For TCRbeta analysis, collaborator samples were shipped as frozen whole blood, as isolated PBMCs, or as DNA extracted from either sample type. The clonotype comes from a woman in her 70s with acute or convalescent COVID-19. Recombination connected TRBV10-3 to TRBJ1-6, with the D segment identity uncertain. Sequencing input: peripheral blood. CDR3 protein: CAISESISAPLHF. Here is the DNA: TGTGCCATCAGTGAGTCGATTTCGGCACCCCTCCACTTT.